Below, one TCR beta chain is given with its context. The primer mix had 60 Vbeta and 13 Jbeta primers. Assay: immunoSEQ multiplex PCR; the TCRdb copy retains only in-frame clones and omits some. The table gives 35,000 to 50,000 clones; the top ten clones make up approximately 3% of it. This record belongs to a study of cytomegalovirus exposure and HLA in healthy donors. The donors gave bone marrow, and they were healthy. Germline loops: CDR1 SGHVS, CDR2 FNYEAQ. This CDR3 is built from 12 residues. The ends were cut back, 5 bases at V and 7 bases at J, with 8 bases in the middle. This receptor was taken from a woman aged 25 to 39 in good health and CMV-seropositive. J is TRBJ2-2 and V is TRBV7-6; TRBD1 might be the D (5 bases). The sequencing sample was made of PBMCs. CDR3 sequence reads: CASSPGIGELFF. As DNA, the CDR3 is TGTGCCAGCAGCCCAGGGATCGGGGAGCTGTTTTTT.